This T cell receptor (beta chain) was obtained from a study of T cell responses to AZD1222 COVID-19 vaccine. Study-level results: Repertoires were obtained solely post-peak T cell response. Recipients of AZD1222 seropositive at baseline numbered only 5 to 7.

CDR1 and CDR2 from the germline V gene are MNHEY and SVGAGI. The V end lost 10 bases, the J end lost 5 bases, and 11 bases lay between the germline ends. This CDR3 has 12 amino acids. Clones were sequenced by immunoSEQ multiplex PCR, and TCRdb holds only the in-frame ones, with some missing. The sample has 95,000 or so clones; approximately 89% are singletons. Worth noting for this clone: What it binds is unknown.

The receptor was derived from an adult in good health. The specimen comprised peripheral blood, sampled on day 0 of MenACWY control vaccination. This chain uses TRBV6-5 with TRBJ2-2, with unresolved D. The CDR3 region is CATQSATGELFF. The DNA of the CDR3 is TGTGCCACCCAGAGCGCAACCGGGGAGCTGTTTTTT.